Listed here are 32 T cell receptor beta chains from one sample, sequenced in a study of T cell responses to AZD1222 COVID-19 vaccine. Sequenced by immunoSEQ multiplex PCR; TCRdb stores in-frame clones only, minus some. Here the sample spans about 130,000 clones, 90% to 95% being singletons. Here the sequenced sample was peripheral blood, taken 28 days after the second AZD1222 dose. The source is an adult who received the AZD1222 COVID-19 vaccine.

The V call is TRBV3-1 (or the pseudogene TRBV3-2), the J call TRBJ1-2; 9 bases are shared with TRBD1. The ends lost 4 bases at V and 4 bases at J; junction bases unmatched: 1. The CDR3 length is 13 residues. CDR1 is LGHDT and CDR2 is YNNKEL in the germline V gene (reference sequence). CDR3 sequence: CASSRQGGYGYTF. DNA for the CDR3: TGTGCCAGCAGCCGACAGGGGGGCTATGGCTACACCTTC.

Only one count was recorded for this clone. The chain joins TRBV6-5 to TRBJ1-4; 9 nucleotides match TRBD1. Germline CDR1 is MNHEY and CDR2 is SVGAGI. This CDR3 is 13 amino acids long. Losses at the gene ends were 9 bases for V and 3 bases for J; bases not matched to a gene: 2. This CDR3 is CASRQGANEKLFF. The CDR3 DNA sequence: TGTGCCAGTAGACAGGGGGCTAATGAAAAACTGTTTTTT.

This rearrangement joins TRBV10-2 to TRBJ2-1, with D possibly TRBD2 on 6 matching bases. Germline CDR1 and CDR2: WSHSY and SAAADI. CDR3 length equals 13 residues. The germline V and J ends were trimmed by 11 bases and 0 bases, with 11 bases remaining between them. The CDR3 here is CASWGGSYNEQFF. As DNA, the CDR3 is TGCGCCTCATGGGGAGGCTCCTACAATGAGCAGTTCTTC.

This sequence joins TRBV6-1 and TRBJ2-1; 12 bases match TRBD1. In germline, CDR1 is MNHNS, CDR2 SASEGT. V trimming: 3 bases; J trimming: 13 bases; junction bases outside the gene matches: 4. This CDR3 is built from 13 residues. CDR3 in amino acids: CASSEGQGADQFF. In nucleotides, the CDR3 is TGTGCCAGCAGTGAGGGACAGGGGGCGGACCAGTTCTTC.

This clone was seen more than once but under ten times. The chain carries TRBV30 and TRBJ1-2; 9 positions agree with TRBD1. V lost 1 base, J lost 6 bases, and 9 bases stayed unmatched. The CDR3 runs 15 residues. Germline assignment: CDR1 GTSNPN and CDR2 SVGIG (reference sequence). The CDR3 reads CAWSAPDWTGDGYTF. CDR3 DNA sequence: TGTGCCTGGAGTGCCCCCGATTGGACAGGGGATGGCTACACCTTC.

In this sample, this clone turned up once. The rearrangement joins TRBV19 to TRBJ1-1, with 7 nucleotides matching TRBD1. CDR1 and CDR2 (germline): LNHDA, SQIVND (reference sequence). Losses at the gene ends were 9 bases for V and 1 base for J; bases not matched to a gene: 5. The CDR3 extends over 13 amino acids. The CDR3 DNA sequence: TGTGCCAGAGACAGGGAGACGAACACTGAAGCTTTCTTT. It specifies CARDRETNTEAFF.

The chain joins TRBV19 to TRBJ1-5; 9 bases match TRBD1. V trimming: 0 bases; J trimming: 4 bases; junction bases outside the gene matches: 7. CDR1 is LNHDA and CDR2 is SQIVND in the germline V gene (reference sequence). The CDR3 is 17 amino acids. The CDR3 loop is CASSIDLTGGTNQPQHF. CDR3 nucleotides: TGTGCCAGTAGTATAGATCTGACAGGGGGAACGAATCAGCCCCAGCATTTT. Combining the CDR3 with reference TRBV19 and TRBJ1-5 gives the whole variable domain DGGITQSPKYLFRKEGQNVTLSCEQNLNHDAMYWYRQDPGQGLRLIYYSQIVNDFQKGDIAEGYSVSREKKESFPLTVTSAQKNPTAFYLCASSIDLTGGTNQPQHFGDGTRLSIL.

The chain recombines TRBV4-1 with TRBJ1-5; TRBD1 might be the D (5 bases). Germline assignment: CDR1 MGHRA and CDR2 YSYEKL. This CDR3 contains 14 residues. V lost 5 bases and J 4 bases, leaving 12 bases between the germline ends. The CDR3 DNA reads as TGCGCCAGCAGCACCGGGACCCGAAATCAGCCCCAGCATTTT. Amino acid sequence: CASSTGTRNQPQHF.

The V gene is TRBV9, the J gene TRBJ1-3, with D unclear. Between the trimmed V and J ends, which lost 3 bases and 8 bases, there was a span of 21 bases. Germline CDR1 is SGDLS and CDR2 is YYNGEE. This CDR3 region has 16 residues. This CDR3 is CASSASPTSPGYTIYF. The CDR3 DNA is TGTGCCAGCAGCGCTAGCCCTACTAGCCCGGGTTACACCATATATTTT.

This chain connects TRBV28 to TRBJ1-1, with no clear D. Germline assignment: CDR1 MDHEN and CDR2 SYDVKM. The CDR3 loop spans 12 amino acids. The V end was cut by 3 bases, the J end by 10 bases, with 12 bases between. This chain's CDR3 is CASSFSRTGAFF. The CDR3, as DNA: TGTGCCAGCAGTTTTAGCCGGACGGGAGCTTTCTTT.

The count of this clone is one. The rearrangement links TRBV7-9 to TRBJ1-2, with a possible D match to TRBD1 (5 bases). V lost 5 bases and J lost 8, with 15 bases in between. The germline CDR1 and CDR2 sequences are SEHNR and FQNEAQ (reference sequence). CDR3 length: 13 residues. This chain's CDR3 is CASSPRTLWGYTF. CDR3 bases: TGTGCCAGCAGCCCCCGGACACTATGGGGCTACACCTTC.

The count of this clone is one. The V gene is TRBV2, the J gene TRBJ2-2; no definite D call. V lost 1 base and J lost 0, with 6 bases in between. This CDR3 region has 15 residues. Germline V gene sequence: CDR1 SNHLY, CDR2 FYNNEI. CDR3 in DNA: TGTGCCAGCAGTGAAGGATCTTCGAACACCGGGGAGCTGTTTTTT. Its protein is CASSEGSSNTGELFF.

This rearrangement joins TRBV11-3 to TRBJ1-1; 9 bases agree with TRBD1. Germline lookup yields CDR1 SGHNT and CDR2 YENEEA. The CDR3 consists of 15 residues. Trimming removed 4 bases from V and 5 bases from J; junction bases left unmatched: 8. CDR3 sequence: CASSSWTGEGTEAFF. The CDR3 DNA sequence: TGTGCCAGCAGCTCTTGGACAGGGGAAGGTACTGAAGCTTTCTTT.

CDR3 DNA sequence: TGTGCCTGGAGTGTTCTGGGAAAACTGTTTTTT. It specifies CAWSVLGKLFF. The chain recombines TRBV30 with TRBJ1-4; D uncertain. This CDR3 has 11 amino acids. Germline V gene lookup returns CDR1 GTSNPN and CDR2 SVGIG (reference sequence). V was shortened by 0 bases and J by 10 bases, with 6 bases between the two germline ends.

DNA of the CDR3: TGTGCCAGCAGCTTGGGAGGGGGCCCGAACACTGAAGCTTTCTTT. It translates to CASSLGGGPNTEAFF. The rearrangement uses TRBV5-6 and TRBJ1-1, with 7 bases matching TRBD1. Germline loops: CDR1 SGHDT, CDR2 YYEEEE. Trimming at V came to 0 bases and at J to 1 base, leaving 3 bases not matched to a gene. The CDR3 runs to 15 residues.

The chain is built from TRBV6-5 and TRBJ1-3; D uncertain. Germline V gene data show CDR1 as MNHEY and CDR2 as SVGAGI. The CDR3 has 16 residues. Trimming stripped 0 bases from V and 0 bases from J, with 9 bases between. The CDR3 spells CASSYSNRHSGNTIYF. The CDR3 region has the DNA TGTGCCAGCAGTTACTCGAACAGACACTCTGGAAACACCATATATTTT.

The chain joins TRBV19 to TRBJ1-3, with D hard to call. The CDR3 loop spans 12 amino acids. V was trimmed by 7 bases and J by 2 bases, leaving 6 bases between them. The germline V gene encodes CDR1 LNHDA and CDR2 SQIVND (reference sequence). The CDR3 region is CASTSAGNTIYF. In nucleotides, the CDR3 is TGTGCCAGTACCAGTGCTGGAAACACCATATATTTT.

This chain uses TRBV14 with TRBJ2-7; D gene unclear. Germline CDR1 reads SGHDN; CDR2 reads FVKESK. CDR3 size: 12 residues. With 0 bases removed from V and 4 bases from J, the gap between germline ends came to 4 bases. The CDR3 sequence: CASSQEEYEQYF. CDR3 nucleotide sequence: TGTGCCAGCAGCCAAGAAGAGTACGAGCAGTACTTC.

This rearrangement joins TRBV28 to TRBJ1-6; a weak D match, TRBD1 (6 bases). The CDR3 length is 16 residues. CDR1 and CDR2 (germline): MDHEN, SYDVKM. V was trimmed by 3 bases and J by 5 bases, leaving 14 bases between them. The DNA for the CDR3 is TGTGCCAGCAGTTTGCCCGCGGGGGCCCATAATTCACCCCTCCACTTT. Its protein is CASSLPAGAHNSPLHF.

The CDR3 reads CASSGDAGKISYEQYF. In nucleotides, the CDR3 is TGCGCCAGCAGCGGAGATGCGGGAAAAATAAGCTACGAGCAGTACTTC. The J gene is TRBJ2-7, the V gene TRBV5-1; a possible D gene is TRBD2 (6 bases). The CDR3 runs to 16 residues. Germline V gene data show CDR1 as SGHRS and CDR2 as YFSETQ. V lost 4 bases and J 3 bases, leaving 20 bases between the germline ends.

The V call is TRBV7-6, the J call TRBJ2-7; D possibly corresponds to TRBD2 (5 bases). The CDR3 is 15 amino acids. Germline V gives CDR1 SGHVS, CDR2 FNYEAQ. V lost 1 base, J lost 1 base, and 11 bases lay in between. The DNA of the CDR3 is TGTGCCAGCAGCTTAGGAGGGCTCGAGTCCTACGAGCAGTACTTC. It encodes CASSLGGLESYEQYF.

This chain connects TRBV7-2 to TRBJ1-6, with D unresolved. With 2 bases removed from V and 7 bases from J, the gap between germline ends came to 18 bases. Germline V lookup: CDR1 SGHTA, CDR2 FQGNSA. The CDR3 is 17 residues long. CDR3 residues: CASSLPPDGFLNSPLHF. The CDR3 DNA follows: TGTGCCAGCAGCTTACCCCCCGATGGCTTCCTCAATTCACCCCTCCACTTT. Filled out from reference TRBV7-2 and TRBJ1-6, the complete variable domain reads GAGVSQSPSNKVTEKGKDVELRCDPISGHTALYWYRQSLGQGLEFLIYFQGNSAPDKSGLPSDRFSAERTGGSVSTLTIQRTQQEDSAVYLCASSLPPDGFLNSPLHFGNGTRLTVT.

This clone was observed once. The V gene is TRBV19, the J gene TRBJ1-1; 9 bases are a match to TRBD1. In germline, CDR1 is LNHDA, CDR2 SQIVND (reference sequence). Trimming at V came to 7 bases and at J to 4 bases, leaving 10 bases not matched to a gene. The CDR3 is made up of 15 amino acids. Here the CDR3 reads CASTIRDRVVTEAFF. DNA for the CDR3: TGTGCCAGTACCATCCGGGACAGGGTAGTCACTGAAGCTTTCTTT. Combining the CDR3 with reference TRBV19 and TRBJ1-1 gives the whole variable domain DGGITQSPKYLFRKEGQNVTLSCEQNLNHDAMYWYRQDPGQGLRLIYYSQIVNDFQKGDIAEGYSVSREKKESFPLTVTSAQKNPTAFYLCASTIRDRVVTEAFFGQGTRLTVV.

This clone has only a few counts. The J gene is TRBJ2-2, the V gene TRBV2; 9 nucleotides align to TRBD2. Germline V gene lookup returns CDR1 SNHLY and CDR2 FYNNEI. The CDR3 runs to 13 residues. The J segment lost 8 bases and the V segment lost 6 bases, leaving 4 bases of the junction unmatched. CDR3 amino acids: CASSGLASGELFF. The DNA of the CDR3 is TGTGCCAGCAGCGGACTAGCGTCGGGGGAGCTGTTTTTT.

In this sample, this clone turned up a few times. CDR3 sequence reads: CASSPPGHHLHGYTF. CDR3 bases: TGTGCCAGCAGTCCTCCGGGACATCATCTCCATGGCTACACCTTC. This chain links TRBV5-4 with TRBJ1-2; the D gene is possibly TRBD1 (6 bases). Looked up from germline, CDR1 is SGHNT and CDR2 is YYREEE (reference sequence). V dropped 5 bases and J dropped 6 bases, with 20 bases sitting between them. The CDR3 contains 15 residues.

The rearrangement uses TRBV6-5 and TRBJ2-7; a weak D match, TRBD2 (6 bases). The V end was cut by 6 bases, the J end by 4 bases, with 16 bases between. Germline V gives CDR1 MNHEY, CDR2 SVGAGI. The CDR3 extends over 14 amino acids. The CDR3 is CASRLGDSRYEQYF. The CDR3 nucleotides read TGTGCCAGCAGATTAGGGGACTCTCGATACGAGCAGTACTTC.

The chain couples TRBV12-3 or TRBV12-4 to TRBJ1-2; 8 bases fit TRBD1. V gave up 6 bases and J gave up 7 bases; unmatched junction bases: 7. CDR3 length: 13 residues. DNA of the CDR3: TGTGCCAGCAGGCACAGGGGGTCGGTTGGCTACACCTTC. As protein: CASRHRGSVGYTF.

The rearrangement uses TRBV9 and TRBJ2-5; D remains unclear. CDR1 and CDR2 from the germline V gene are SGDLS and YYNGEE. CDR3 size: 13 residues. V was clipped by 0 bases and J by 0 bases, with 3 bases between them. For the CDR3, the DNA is TGTGCCAGCAGCGTAGCTGACCAAGAGACCCAGTACTTC. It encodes CASSVADQETQYF.

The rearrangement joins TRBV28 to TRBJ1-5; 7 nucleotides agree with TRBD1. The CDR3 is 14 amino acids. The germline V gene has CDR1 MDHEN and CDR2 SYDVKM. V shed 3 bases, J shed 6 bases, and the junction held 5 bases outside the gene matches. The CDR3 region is CASSFGTVGQPQHF. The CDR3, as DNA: TGTGCCAGCAGTTTTGGGACAGTAGGTCAGCCCCAGCATTTT. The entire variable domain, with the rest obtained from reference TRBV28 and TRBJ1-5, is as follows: DVKVTQSSRYLVKRTGEKVFLECVQDMDHENMFWYRQDPGLGLRLIYFSYDVKMKEKGDIPEGYSVSREKKERFSLILESASTNQTSMYLCASSFGTVGQPQHFGDGTRLSIL.

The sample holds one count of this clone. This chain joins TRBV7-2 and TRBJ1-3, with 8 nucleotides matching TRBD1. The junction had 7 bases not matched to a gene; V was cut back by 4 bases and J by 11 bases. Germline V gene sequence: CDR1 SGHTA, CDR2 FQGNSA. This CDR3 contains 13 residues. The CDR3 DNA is TGTGCCAGCAGCTCCACGGGGACAGGACCCATATATTTT. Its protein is CASSSTGTGPIYF.

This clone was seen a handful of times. The CDR3 nucleotides are TGTGCCAGCTCACCTCTCGGCCGGGTACAGGGCTTGAGGTCTGGAAACACCATATATTTT. This codes for CASSPLGRVQGLRSGNTIYF. V is TRBV18 and J is TRBJ1-3, with D possibly matching TRBD1 (6 bases). V lost 3 bases and J lost 1, with 25 bases in between. Germline CDR1 KGHSH, CDR2 LQKENI. This CDR3 contains 20 residues.

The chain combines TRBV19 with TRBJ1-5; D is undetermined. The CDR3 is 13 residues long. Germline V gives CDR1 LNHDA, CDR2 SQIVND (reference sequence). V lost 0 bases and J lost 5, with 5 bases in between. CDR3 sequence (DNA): TGTGCCAGTAGTATAGATGGGTATCAGCCCCAGCATTTT. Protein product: CASSIDGYQPQHF.